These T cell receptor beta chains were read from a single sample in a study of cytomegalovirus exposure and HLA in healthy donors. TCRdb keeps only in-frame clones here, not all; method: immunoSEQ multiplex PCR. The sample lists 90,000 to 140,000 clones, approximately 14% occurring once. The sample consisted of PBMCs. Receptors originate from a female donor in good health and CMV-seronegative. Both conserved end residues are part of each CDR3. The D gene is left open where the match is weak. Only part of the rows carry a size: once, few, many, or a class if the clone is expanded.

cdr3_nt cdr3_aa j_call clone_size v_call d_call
TGTGCCAGCAGTTTAGCGGGAGTGGGCACAGATACGCAGTATTTT CASSLAGVGTDTQYF TRBJ2-3 NA TRBV27 TRBD2
TGTGCCACCCTGCGGGGGGCTACGGACACCGGGGAGCTGTTTTTT CATLRGATDTGELFF TRBJ2-2 few TRBV10-3 TRBD2
TGTGCCAGCAGCTCGATTCAGGGGCCACCCTACGAGCAGTACTTC CASSSIQGPPYEQYF TRBJ2-7 NA TRBV7-9 NA
TGTGCCAGCAGGGGAGACGGGGGTTGGTACACTGAAGCTTTCTTT CASRGDGGWYTEAFF TRBJ1-1 NA TRBV28 NA
TGTGCCAGCAGCCAGCCGGGACAGGGGTCGAGGGAGCAGTACTTC CASSQPGQGSREQYF TRBJ2-7 few TRBV6-5 TRBD1
TGTGCTATCGCGGGACCCGACTACGAGCAGTACTTC CAIAGPDYEQYF TRBJ2-7 few TRBV10-3 NA
TGTGCCAGCAGTTCTCCGGCGGGACAGGGGGCGCACAATGAGCAGTTCTTC CASSSPAGQGAHNEQFF TRBJ2-1 few TRBV28 TRBD1
TGCAGCGCCGGTACACCAGGGGGACAAGAGACCCAGTACTTC CSAGTPGGQETQYF TRBJ2-5 NA TRBV29-1 TRBD1
TGTGCCAGCAGCTTACAGGCATCCAACTATGGCTACACCTTC CASSLQASNYGYTF TRBJ1-2 NA TRBV7-2 NA
TGCGCCAGCAGCTTACGGACAGGTGATCAGCCCCAGCATTTT CASSLRTGDQPQHF TRBJ1-5 NA TRBV5-1 TRBD1
TGTGCCATCAGTGAGCTTGACAGGGTAGGGGAGCAGTACTTC CAISELDRVGEQYF TRBJ2-7 few TRBV10-3 TRBD1
TGCGCCAGCAGCAGTGGCGGGACTGCCTCCTACAATGAGCAGTTCTTC CASSSGGTASYNEQFF TRBJ2-1 few TRBV5-1 NA
TGTGCCACCAGCAGAGCCCGGAACACCGGGGAGCTGTTTTTT CATSRARNTGELFF TRBJ2-2 few TRBV15 NA
TGTGCCTGGAGTGGGACAGGGGTTCAGCCCCAGCATTTT CAWSGTGVQPQHF TRBJ1-5 few TRBV30 TRBD1
TGTGCCAGCAGCTTGATTTCAGGGGCTAGAACCGGGGAGCTGTTTTTT CASSLISGARTGELFF TRBJ2-2 few TRBV5-6 NA
TGTGCCAGTAGTCCTTCCAGGCGTTCATATGGCTACACCTTC CASSPSRRSYGYTF TRBJ1-2 NA TRBV19 NA